The 8 T cell receptor beta chains below were found in one sample sequenced in a study of blood T cells in healthy people across ages (dated by TCRdb to 2013 to 2016). Library construction relied on 5' RACE. Sequencing instrument: Illumina HiSeq 2500. The second PCR ran for roughly 7 to 11 cycles and used a J-beta primer mix along with a sample-barcoded 5' primer. The public reads were reanalyzed by TCRdb: fastp trimming at Q25, MiXCR alignment, in-frame beta chains only. Entries are consolidated by CDR3 protein sequence, retaining the most common genes and DNA. Here the sample has approximately 800,000 distinct CDR3 sequences; roughly 50% occur a single time. Approximately 23% of the sample goes to the ten largest clones. Input material: blood. The receptors derive from a man in his thirties or forties in good health.

J is TRBJ2-6 and V is TRBV11-2; D gene uncertain. The V end was cut by 3 bases, the J end by 1 base, with 10 bases between. The germline CDR1 and CDR2 sequences are SGHAT and FQNNGV. The CDR3 length is 16 residues. The CDR3 region has the DNA TGTGCCAGCAGCTTTAATCTGATTTCTGGGGCCAACGTCCTGACTTTC. Its translation: CASSFNLISGANVLTF.

The V and J genes are TRBV20-1 and TRBJ1-5; D not certain. Per germline, CDR1 DFQATT and CDR2 SNEGSKA (reference sequence). The CDR3 extends over 13 amino acids. V dropped 3 bases and J dropped 0 bases, with 6 bases sitting between them. Here the CDR3 DNA reads TGCAGTGCTAGGGCTTTTAGCAATCAGCCCCAGCATTTT. Translated: CSARAFSNQPQHF.

A note on this clonotype: At one of its ends the junction is not consistent with the germline gene, which may arise from a read error. This chain uses TRBV4-3 with TRBJ2-3; 7 bases are shared with TRBD1. The CDR3 runs to 15 residues. Looked up from germline, CDR1 is LGHNA and CDR2 is YSLEER. This CDR3 reads CACSQDYRGTDTQYF. Written as DNA, the CDR3 is TGCGCCTGCAGCCAAGATTACAGGGGAACAGATACGCAGTATTTT.

This sequence joins TRBV27 and TRBJ2-5; D not certain. The tail of the sequence fits TRBJ2-7 better, so the J call may be wrong. Germline V CDR1 and CDR2: MNHEY, SMNVEV (reference sequence). The length of the CDR3 is 13 residues. The CDR3 region is CASSLYPPYEQYF. Written as DNA, the CDR3 is TGTGCCAGCAGTTTATACCCCCCTTACGAGCAGTACTTC.

This chain connects TRBV7-2 to TRBJ2-7; the D is unclear. The germline V gene has CDR1 SGHTA and CDR2 FQGNSA. This CDR3 has 13 amino acids. The V end lost 5 bases, the J end lost 3 bases, and 11 bases lay between the germline ends. Here the CDR3 DNA reads TGTGCCAGCAGCACCGTTGTGGGCTACGAGCAGTACTTC. Translating gives CASSTVVGYEQYF.

V gene TRBV7-2 combines with J gene TRBJ2-5; 7 bases match TRBD1. The CDR3 spans 12 residues. V shed 2 bases and J 11 bases; nucleotides not matched to a gene: 5. Germline lookup yields CDR1 SGHTA and CDR2 FQGNSA. The CDR3 sequence: CASSLHRGEQYF. CDR3 DNA sequence: TGTGCCAGCAGCTTACACAGGGGAGAGCAGTACTTC.

CDR3 region: CSVVLSGRSYNEQFF. CDR3 bases: TGCAGCGTTGTATTGTCGGGGAGGTCCTACAATGAGCAGTTCTTC. V usage is TRBV29-1 and J usage is TRBJ2-1; a possible D gene is TRBD2 (6 bases). The CDR3 runs 15 residues. Trimming pared 4 bases from V and 1 base from J, leaving 14 bases between. Germline CDR1 is SQVTM and CDR2 is ANQGSEA.

The chain uses TRBV10-3 and TRBJ1-3; no clear D. This CDR3 spans 16 amino acids. CDR1 is ENHRY and CDR2 is SYGVKD in the germline V gene. V was trimmed by 0 bases and J by 0 bases, leaving 9 bases between them. CDR3 loop: CAISESAAASGNTIYF. Written as DNA, the CDR3 is TGTGCCATCAGTGAGTCGGCGGCTGCCTCTGGAAACACCATATATTTT.